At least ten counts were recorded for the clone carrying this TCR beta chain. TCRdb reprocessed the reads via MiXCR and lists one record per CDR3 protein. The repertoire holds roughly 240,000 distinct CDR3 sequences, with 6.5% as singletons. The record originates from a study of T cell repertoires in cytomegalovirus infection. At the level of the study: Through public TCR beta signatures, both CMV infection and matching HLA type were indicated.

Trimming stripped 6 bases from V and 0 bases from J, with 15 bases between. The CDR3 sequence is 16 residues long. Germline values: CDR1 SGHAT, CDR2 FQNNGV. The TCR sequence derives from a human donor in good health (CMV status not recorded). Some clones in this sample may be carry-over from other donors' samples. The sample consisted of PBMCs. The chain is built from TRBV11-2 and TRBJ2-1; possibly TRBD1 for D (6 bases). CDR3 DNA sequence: TGTGCCAGCAGTCTAAGGGGGACCTACTCCTACAATGAGCAGTTCTTC. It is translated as CASSLRGTYSYNEQFF.